Shown below are 19 T cell receptor beta chains from a single sample sequenced in a study of T cell changes during pregnancy in multiple sclerosis (dated by TCRdb to the late 2010s). To prepare the library, the immunoSEQ multiplex PCR assay was applied. Sourced from immuneACCESS, this table was stored by TCRdb with only in-frame sequences that have V and J called. A share of the clones is absent; for the studies checked, an unresolved V gene accounts for under half, and the remainder has no known explanation. This sample has roughly 48,000 clones in its table, and 80% to 90% of those were observed once. Around 1.2% of the sample lies in the top ten. The input for sequencing was CD4+ T cells from peripheral blood mononuclear cells, taken in the second trimester of pregnancy. All receptors derive from a female donor with multiple sclerosis, enrolled in a pregnancy study.

This chain connects TRBV18 to TRBJ2-5; D remains unclear. Per germline, CDR1 KGHSH and CDR2 LQKENI. The V end lost 1 base, the J end lost 1 base, and 7 bases lay between the germline ends. This CDR3 region has 14 residues. CDR3: CASSPRRIQETQYF. CDR3 bases: TGTGCCAGCTCACCACGGAGAATCCAAGAGACCCAGTACTTC.

The chain links TRBV11-3 to TRBJ2-3; 9 bases align to TRBD2. The CDR3 runs 17 residues. Germline values: CDR1 SGHNT, CDR2 YENEEA. Trimming at V came to 5 bases and at J to 5 bases, leaving 14 bases not matched to a gene. For the CDR3, the DNA is TGTGCCAGCAGCCCTCGAGGCGGGACTAGCTTTGGAGATACGCAGTATTTT. It specifies CASSPRGGTSFGDTQYF.

This chain connects TRBV7-2 to TRBJ2-1; 9 positions match TRBD2. CDR3 length equals 14 residues. The trim removed 1 base at V and 8 bases at J, leaving 3 bases unmatched. The germline V gene encodes CDR1 SGHTA and CDR2 FQGNSA. The chain's CDR3 is CASSLVRTSDEQFF. CDR3 bases: TGTGCCAGCAGCTTAGTAAGGACTAGCGATGAGCAGTTCTTC.

The V call is TRBV30, the J call TRBJ2-1; D remains unclear. Trimming pared 0 bases from V and 9 bases from J, leaving 12 bases between. Germline values: CDR1 GTSNPN, CDR2 SVGIG (reference sequence). The length of the CDR3 is 13 residues. The CDR3 loop is CAWSVRSLGEQFF. In DNA, the CDR3 is TGTGCCTGGAGTGTTCGTTCCCTAGGTGAGCAGTTCTTC.

The chain links TRBV7-9 to TRBJ1-1, with D unclear. The CDR3 length is 14 residues. Germline V lookup: CDR1 SEHNR, CDR2 FQNEAQ (reference sequence). Trimming cost V 2 bases and J 0 bases, with 7 bases left between them. The CDR3: CASSLRQMNTEAFF. DNA of the CDR3: TGTGCCAGCAGCTTACGACAAATGAACACTGAAGCTTTCTTT.

This rearrangement joins TRBV25-1 to TRBJ1-4; perhaps TRBD1 as D (5 bases). Trimming took 3 bases from V and 6 from J, leaving 14 bases between them. The CDR3 is 15 residues long. Germline V gene data show CDR1 as MGHDK and CDR2 as SYGVNS. CDR3 bases: TGTGCCAGCAGTGATTCAGGGTGGAGATATGAAAAACTGTTTTTT. Translating gives CASSDSGWRYEKLFF.

In this sample, this clone turned up once. V usage is TRBV9 and J usage is TRBJ1-1; weak D call: TRBD1 (5 bases). CDR3 length: 13 residues. V dropped 0 bases and J dropped 8 bases, with 11 bases sitting between them. Germline lookup yields CDR1 SGDLS and CDR2 YYNGEE. CDR3 nucleotide sequence: TGTGCCAGCAGCGTAGTCTCGGGGGGGGAAGCTTTCTTT. The encoded protein is CASSVVSGGEAFF.

The V and J genes are TRBV6-6 and TRBJ2-1; possible D gene TRBD1, 6 bases. From germline, CDR1 is MNHNY and CDR2 SVGAGI (reference sequence). V was pared by 7 bases and J by 0 bases, with 10 bases between. The CDR3 is made up of 14 amino acids. CDR3 nucleotides: TGTGCCAGCACGAAGGACAGCTCCTACAATGAGCAGTTCTTC. Its translation: CASTKDSSYNEQFF.

V usage is TRBV2 and J usage is TRBJ2-3, with 9 bases lining up with TRBD1. The germline V gene has CDR1 SNHLY and CDR2 FYNNEI. The CDR3 runs 11 residues. V was clipped by 8 bases and J by 6 bases; unmatched bases: 0. Written as DNA, the CDR3 is TGTGCCAGCGGACAGGGGGATACGCAGTATTTT. Encoded protein: CASGQGDTQYF.

The chain has TRBV19 and TRBJ2-1; 11 bases fit TRBD2. With V trimmed by 4 bases and J by 6 bases, 11 bases remained unmatched. Germline lookup yields CDR1 LNHDA and CDR2 SQIVND (reference sequence). This CDR3 comprises 17 residues. The CDR3 protein is CASSTGTSGGSLNEQFF. The CDR3 nucleotides are TGTGCCAGTAGTACCGGGACTAGCGGAGGCTCGCTCAATGAGCAGTTCTTC.

The gene calls are TRBV5-1 and TRBJ1-1; 8 bases are a match to TRBD1. With V trimmed by 2 bases and J by 4 bases, 4 bases remained unmatched. The germline V gene has CDR1 SGHRS and CDR2 YFSETQ. CDR3 size: 14 residues. The DNA of the CDR3 is TGCGCCAGCAGCTTTCGACAGGGGTCCACTGAAGCTTTCTTT. The encoded protein is CASSFRQGSTEAFF.

V gene TRBV10-3 combines with J gene TRBJ2-5; D is perhaps TRBD1 (5 bases). The CDR3 contains 13 residues. The V gene lost 4 bases and the J gene lost 5 bases, with 11 bases spanning the gap. Germline-derived CDR1 and CDR2 are ENHRY and SYGVKD. The CDR3 DNA is TGTGCCATCAGTGGTGCAGGGTGGGAGACCCAGTACTTC. This sequence encodes CAISGAGWETQYF.

The V and J genes are TRBV7-2 and TRBJ2-7; the D gene is possibly TRBD2 (5 bases). Germline V gives CDR1 SGHTA, CDR2 FQGNSA. The CDR3 totals 12 residues. The V end was cut by 3 bases, the J end by 10 bases, with 13 bases between. CDR3 sequence reads: CASSLGLGSQYF. The CDR3 DNA reads as TGTGCCAGCAGCTTGGGCTTGGGGAGTCAGTACTTC.

This chain uses TRBV5-1 with TRBJ2-2, with 9 bases lining up with TRBD2. This CDR3 comprises 15 residues. V shed 2 bases, J shed 6 bases, and the junction held 5 bases outside the gene matches. Germline CDR1 and CDR2: SGHRS and YFSETQ. The CDR3 nucleotides are TGCGCCAGCAGCTTATTAGCGGGAGTATCCGGGGAGCTGTTTTTT. Its protein is CASSLLAGVSGELFF.

This rearrangement joins TRBV10-3 to TRBJ2-6, with D tentatively TRBD1 (6 bases). V lost 6 bases, J lost 0 bases, and 12 bases lay in between. The CDR3 loop spans 16 amino acids. CDR1 and CDR2 (germline): ENHRY, SYGVKD. CDR3 in DNA: TGTGCCATCAGCACGACAGGAAACTCTGGGGCCAACGTCCTGACTTTC. Its protein product is CAISTTGNSGANVLTF.

The chain's CDR3 is CASSPLDFSYNEQFF. CDR3 nucleotide sequence: TGTGCCAGCTCACCACTCGACTTCTCCTACAATGAGCAGTTCTTC. The chain carries TRBV18 and TRBJ2-1; D not certain. V was cut by 1 base and J by 0 bases, with 7 bases left in between. The CDR3 extends over 15 amino acids. CDR1 KGHSH and CDR2 LQKENI come from the germline V gene.

The gene calls are TRBV28 and TRBJ1-2; 7 bases fit TRBD1. Germline V gene lookup returns CDR1 MDHEN and CDR2 SYDVKM. This CDR3 comprises 16 residues. V was clipped by 3 bases and J by 8 bases; unmatched bases: 15. The CDR3 DNA sequence: TGTGCCAGCAGTTTGAGGAGGGGCAGGGGGAGTGTAGGCTACACCTTC. Protein sequence: CASSLRRGRGSVGYTF.

This sequence joins TRBV19 and TRBJ2-2, with 7 positions matching TRBD2. CDR1 and CDR2 (germline): LNHDA, SQIVND (reference sequence). The CDR3 loop spans 14 amino acids. V dropped 3 bases and J dropped 3; count of bases not matched to a gene: 1. The CDR3, as DNA: TGTGCCAGTAGTATCGGGGGGTACACCGGGGAGCTGTTTTTT. This codes for CASSIGGYTGELFF. Drawing the rest from reference TRBV19 and TRBJ2-2, the complete variable domain is DGGITQSPKYLFRKEGQNVTLSCEQNLNHDAMYWYRQDPGQGLRLIYYSQIVNDFQKGDIAEGYSVSREKKESFPLTVTSAQKNPTAFYLCASSIGGYTGELFFGEGSRLTVL.

This rearrangement joins TRBV2 to TRBJ2-2, with 8 nucleotides matching TRBD2. Germline V CDR1 and CDR2: SNHLY, FYNNEI. J gave up 1 base and V 6 bases, and 4 bases lay outside the gene matches. This CDR3 is 15 amino acids long. The CDR3 DNA reads as TGTGCCAGCAGATGGCTAGCGGGGAACACCGGGGAGCTGTTTTTT. This gives the protein CASRWLAGNTGELFF.